This T cell receptor (beta chain) was sequenced for a study of blood T cell repertoires in COVID-19 (dated by TCRdb to about 2020). For context, the study as a whole: The collaborator samples originated in the United States, Italy and Spain and spanned the acute and convalescent phases of COVID-19. The prospective study material was composed of cDNA or gDNA derived from T cells, B-cell-depleted T cells, or PBMCs. HLA class I and class II types, where available, came from metadata supplied by the sample provider rather than from assay-based typing. Samples came from the ongoing ImmuneRACE study (first 160 participants) plus 1,254 subjects from 6 global collaborators. Subjects who had been exposed to COVID-19, were actively infected with it, or had recovered from it provided the deeply sampled blood TCRbeta repertoires that made up the dataset. The repertoires were made available in a free public database intended to serve as a resource for research on the immune response to SARS-CoV-2. Sample metadata almost always included a de-identified subject ID, COVID-19 status, age in years and sex.

Whole blood was collected in K2EDTA tubes by collaborating institutions according to the institutions' own protocols. Collaborator samples were shipped for TCRbeta analysis as frozen whole blood, isolated PBMCs, or DNA extracted from either sample type. This clone has just a few counts. What this receptor recognizes is not known. No base quality values were provided; no much bigger clone lies one nucleotide off. What the work shows at the level of the full study, not this receptor alone: How much clinical and demographic metadata was included differed by source and by participant, and the metadata was provided uncurated.

The immunoSEQ Assay, a bias-controlled multiplex PCR, was used to amplify TCRbeta CDR3 regions from genomic DNA. Per the source publication's procedure: The number of nucleated cells in each sample was estimated from the amplification of reference gene primers within the assay. To quantify the absolute abundance of each unique TCRbeta CDR3 rearrangement, sequence reads were collapsed and filtered. Productive Simpson clonality was computed per sample as the square root of Simpson's diversity index over productive rearrangements. TCRdb took this table from immuneACCESS and kept in-frame rearrangements with V and J called. Such tables lack part of the clones; where checked against another copy, unresolved V genes explain under half of the gap, and the rest is unexplained. V and J calls and clone size are copied from that table; D and trimming were computed from the DNA. For this sample the table gives about 45,000 clones, of which around 88% were detected only once. The ten biggest clones cover 6% to 6.5% of the sample.

Per the germline V gene (reference sequence), LGHDT is the CDR1 and YNNKEL is the CDR2. A distance of 15 bases separates the germline ends of V and J, which lose 6 bases and 4 bases respectively. Reading from cysteine to phenylalanine, the CDR3 counts 14 amino acids. Left in the record is the CDR3 DNA by itself, 42 bases read in frame from the first base. The origin of this receptor is a woman older than 75 with acute or convalescent COVID-19. The sequence is built from TRBV3-1 (or the pseudogene TRBV3-2) and TRBJ1-2; a confident D gene designation cannot be given. Input material: peripheral blood. The DNA sequence is given as TGTGCCAGCAGACCCACGGGGTCGGGCTATGGCTACACCTTC. This codes for CASRPTGSGYGYTF.